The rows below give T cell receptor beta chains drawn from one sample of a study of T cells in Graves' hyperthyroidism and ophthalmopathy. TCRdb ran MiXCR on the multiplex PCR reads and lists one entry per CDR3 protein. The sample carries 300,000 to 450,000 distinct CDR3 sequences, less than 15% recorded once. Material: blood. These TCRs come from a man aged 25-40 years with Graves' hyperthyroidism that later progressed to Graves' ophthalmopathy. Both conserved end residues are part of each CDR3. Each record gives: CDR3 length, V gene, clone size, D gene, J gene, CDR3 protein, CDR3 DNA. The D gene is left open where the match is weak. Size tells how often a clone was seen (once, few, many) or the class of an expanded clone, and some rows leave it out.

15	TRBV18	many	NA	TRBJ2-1	CASSPGLVNVNEQFF	TGTGCCAGCTCACCGGGACTGGTAAATGTCAATGAGCAGTTCTTC
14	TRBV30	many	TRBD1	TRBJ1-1	CAWRKQGWNTEAFF	TGTGCCTGGAGGAAACAGGGGTGGAACACTGAAGCTTTCTTT
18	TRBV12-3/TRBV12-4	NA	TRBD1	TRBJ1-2	CASSSSRGTGKINYGYTF	TGTGCCAGCAGTTCAAGCCGGGGGACAGGGAAAATTAACTATGGCTACACCTTC
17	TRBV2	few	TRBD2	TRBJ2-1	CASSDPADVKRGNEQFF	TGTGCCAGCAGTGACCCCGCCGACGTCAAGCGGGGAAATGAGCAGTTCTTC
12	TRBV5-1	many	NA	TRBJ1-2	CASSLERYGYTF	TGCGCCAGCAGCTTGGAAAGATATGGCTACACCTTC
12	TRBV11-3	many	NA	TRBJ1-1	CASSTSNTEAFF	TGTGCCAGCAGCACCTCTAACACTGAAGCTTTCTTT
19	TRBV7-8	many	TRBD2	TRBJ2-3	CASSPPGLAGGRGTDTQYF	TGTGCCAGCAGCCCACCGGGACTAGCGGGGGGGAGAGGCACAGATACGCAGTATTTT
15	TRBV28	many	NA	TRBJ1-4	CASSPVTTTNEKLFF	TGTGCCAGCAGCCCGGTAACCACAACTAATGAAAAACTGTTTTTT
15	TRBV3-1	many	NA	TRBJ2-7	CASSQVGRLSYEQYF	TGTGCCAGCAGCCAAGTAGGGAGGCTCTCCTACGAGCAGTACTTC
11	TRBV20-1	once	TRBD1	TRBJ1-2	CSAGQGGGYTF	TGCAGTGCGGGACAGGGAGGTGGCTACACCTTC
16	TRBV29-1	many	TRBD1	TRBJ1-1	CSVGQGALAGDTEAFF	TGCAGCGTGGGACAGGGGGCTTTGGCCGGGGACACTGAAGCTTTCTTT
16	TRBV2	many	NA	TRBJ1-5	CASSPQGVWGNQPQHF	TGTGCCAGCAGTCCCCAGGGAGTTTGGGGCAATCAGCCCCAGCATTTT
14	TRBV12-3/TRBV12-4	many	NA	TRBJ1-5	CASRAPLGNQPQHF	TGTGCCAGCAGAGCCCCGCTGGGCAATCAGCCCCAGCATTTT
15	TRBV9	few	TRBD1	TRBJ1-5	CASSGPGQGNQPQHF	TGTGCCAGCAGCGGTCCGGGACAGGGCAATCAGCCCCAGCATTTT
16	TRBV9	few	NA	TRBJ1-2	CASSVGPGDDDYGYTF	TGTGCCAGCAGCGTAGGCCCGGGGGATGATGACTATGGCTACACCTTC
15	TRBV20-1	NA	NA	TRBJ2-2	CSARSLEGLYGELFF	TGCAGTGCTAGGAGCCTGGAGGGTCTCTACGGGGAGCTGTTTTTT
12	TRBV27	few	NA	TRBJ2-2	CASSFSAGELFF	TGTGCCAGCAGTTTCTCGGCCGGGGAGCTGTTTTTT
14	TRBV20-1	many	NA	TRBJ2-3	CSARLALSTDTQYF	TGCAGTGCTAGACTAGCCCTGAGCACAGATACGCAGTATTTT
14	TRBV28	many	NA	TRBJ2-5	CASSPTGGVETQYF	TGTGCCAGCAGCCCAACGGGGGGCGTGGAGACCCAGTACTTC
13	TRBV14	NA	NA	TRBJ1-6	CASSVHGSSPLHF	TGTGCCAGCAGCGTACATGGCAGCTCACCCCTCCACTTT
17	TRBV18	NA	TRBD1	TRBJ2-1	CASSPSRTGNSYNEQFF	TGTGCCAGCTCACCATCTAGGACAGGGAACTCCTACAATGAGCAGTTCTTC
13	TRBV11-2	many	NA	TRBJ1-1	CASSPPFGTEAFF	TGTGCCAGCAGCCCACCCTTTGGGACTGAAGCTTTCTTT